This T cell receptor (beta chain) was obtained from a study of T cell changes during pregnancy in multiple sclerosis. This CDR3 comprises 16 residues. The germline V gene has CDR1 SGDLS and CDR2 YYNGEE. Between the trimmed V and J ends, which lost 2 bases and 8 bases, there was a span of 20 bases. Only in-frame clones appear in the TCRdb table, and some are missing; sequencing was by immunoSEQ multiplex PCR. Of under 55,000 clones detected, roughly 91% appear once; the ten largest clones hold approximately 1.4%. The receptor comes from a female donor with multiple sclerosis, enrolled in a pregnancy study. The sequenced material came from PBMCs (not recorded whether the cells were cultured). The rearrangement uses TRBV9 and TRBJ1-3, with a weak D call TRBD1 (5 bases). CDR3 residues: CASSVPGGVRVHTIYF. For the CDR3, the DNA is TGTGCCAGCAGCGTTCCCGGGGGGGTGAGGGTACACACCATATATTTT.